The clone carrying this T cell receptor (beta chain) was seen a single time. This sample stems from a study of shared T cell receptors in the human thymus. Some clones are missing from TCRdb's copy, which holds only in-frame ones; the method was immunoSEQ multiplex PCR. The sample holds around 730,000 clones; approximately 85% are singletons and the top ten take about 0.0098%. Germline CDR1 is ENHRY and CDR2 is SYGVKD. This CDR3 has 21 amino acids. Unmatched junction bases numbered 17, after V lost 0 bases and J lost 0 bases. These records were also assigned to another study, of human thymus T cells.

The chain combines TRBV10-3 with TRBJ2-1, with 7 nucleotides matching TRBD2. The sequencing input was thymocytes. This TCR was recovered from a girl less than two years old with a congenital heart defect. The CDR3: CAISESGGIQAGRSSYNEQFF. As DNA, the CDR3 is TGTGCCATCAGTGAGTCGGGAGGAATCCAAGCGGGGAGGAGCTCCTACAATGAGCAGTTCTTC.